Sequencing of this TCR beta chain was carried out in a study of T cell responses to AZD1222 COVID-19 vaccine. Regarding the study as a whole: Donors were largely white British and mainly female; clonal diversity was possibly underestimated. A rise in Spike-specific TCR breadth and depth followed two AZD1222 doses.

The repertoire was sequenced with immunoSEQ multiplex PCR; TCRdb's copy has only in-frame clones and lacks some. This sample has roughly 60,000 clones, with more than 60% found just once. The CDR3 loop spans 17 amino acids. Trimming stripped 0 bases from V and 2 bases from J, with 15 bases between. The germline gives CDR1 SGHTA, CDR2 FQGNSA. About this clone: Its matching antigen is unknown.

The sequences come from peripheral blood, collected 28 days after the second AZD1222 dose. The sequence came from an adult who received the AZD1222 COVID-19 vaccine. The rearrangement uses TRBV7-2 and TRBJ2-3; D gene unclear. The CDR3 nucleotides are TGTGCCAGCAGCTTAGCGGAGTTTGTCCCCCCCACAGATACGCAGTATTTT. It translates to CASSLAEFVPPTDTQYF.